This paragraph covers one T cell receptor (beta chain) sequence. Antigen: not known. This specimen comes from a study of CD4 T cells in relation to SARS-CoV-2 and coronaviruses. Using immunoSEQ multiplex PCR, the repertoire was profiled, and TCRdb retains in-frame clones only, with some absent. The sample has tens of thousands of clones; about three quarters are singletons. V shed 10 bases and J shed 7 bases, with 11 bases lying between them. Germline values: CDR1 SEHNR, CDR2 FQNEAQ (reference sequence). CDR3 size: 10 residues. Unexposed donor CD4+ T cells date from about 2011-2018, before the COVID-19 pandemic. The cells were cultured for less than twelve days before CD4+ T cells were isolated.

The chain is built from TRBV7-9 and TRBJ2-7; D is possibly TRBD2 (5 bases). Source material: CD4+ T cells from PBMCs, cultured in vitro. This sequence originates from a human donor in good health. The CDR3 loop is CATQTGEQYF. For the CDR3, the DNA is TGTGCCACTCAAACGGGGGAGCAGTACTTC.